Below, 22 T cell receptor beta chains from the same sample are listed, as sequenced in a study of blood T cells in healthy people across ages. Primed by a sample-barcoded 5' primer and a J-beta primer mix, a second PCR proceeded for about 7 to 12 cycles. TCRdb re-called the 5' RACE reads through MiXCR, storing one row per CDR3 protein. The data show about 1,600,000 distinct CDR3 sequences, roughly 40% seen once. The sample was blood. Receptor source: a woman younger than 35 in good health.

CDR3 protein: CASSELLGTSSYNEQFF. The CDR3 DNA sequence: TGTGCCAGCAGTGAATTATTGGGGACTAGCTCCTACAATGAGCAGTTCTTC. The V call is TRBV25-1, the J call TRBJ2-1, with 8 bases matching TRBD2. The length of the CDR3 is 17 residues. Germline loops: CDR1 MGHDK, CDR2 SYGVNS. Trimming at V came to 1 base and at J to 0 bases, leaving 5 bases not matched to a gene. Variable domain in full (rest from reference TRBV25-1 and TRBJ2-1): EADIYQTPRYLVIGTGKKITLECSQTMGHDKMYWYQQDPGMELHLIHYSYGVNSTEKGDLSSESTVSRIRTEHFPLTLESARPSHTSQYLCASSELLGTSSYNEQFFGPGTRLTVL.

The V call is TRBV6-5, the J call TRBJ2-3; D tentatively fits TRBD1 or TRBD2 (5 bases each). The CDR3 sequence is 14 residues long. Germline CDR1 MNHEY, CDR2 SVGAGI. Trimming took 5 bases from V and 1 from J, leaving 10 bases between them. Here the CDR3 DNA reads TGTGCCAGCAGTGACGGGGCTGGCACAGATACGCAGTATTTT. Its translation: CASSDGAGTDTQYF.

This clonotype came up many times. This chain links TRBV20-1 with TRBJ2-3; no reliable D call. The CDR3 has 13 amino acids. Per the germline V gene, CDR1 is DFQATT and CDR2 is SNEGSKA (reference sequence). Trimming shortened V by 1 base and J by 0 bases, and 5 bases separated the two germline ends. The CDR3 bases are TGCAGTGCTAGAGGCGCTAGCACAGATACGCAGTATTTT. Encoded protein: CSARGASTDTQYF.

This clonotype was picked up a small number of times. The DNA for the CDR3 is TGTGCCAGCAGCTTAACCCGAGCCCAAGAGACCCAGTACTTC. Translation gives CASSLTRAQETQYF. The chain uses TRBV7-9 and TRBJ2-5; no clear D gene. This CDR3 has 14 amino acids. In germline, CDR1 is SEHNR, CDR2 FQNEAQ (reference sequence). V lost 2 bases, J lost 1 base, and 8 bases lay in between.

J is TRBJ2-6 and V is TRBV6-5; 10 bases line up with TRBD1. The CDR3 length is 18 residues. V lost 3 bases and J lost 0; bases outside the gene matches: 5. Germline V lookup: CDR1 MNHEY, CDR2 SVGAGI. DNA for the CDR3: TGTGCCAGCAGTTATCTGACAGGGGGCAACTCTGGGGCCAACGTCCTGACTTTC. As protein: CASSYLTGGNSGANVLTF.

The gene calls are TRBV4-1 and TRBJ2-2; D perhaps matches TRBD1 (6 bases). Germline CDR1 is MGHRA and CDR2 is YSYEKL. V lost 11 bases to trimming and J lost 7 bases, with 14 bases between them. This CDR3 has 12 amino acids. The CDR3 coding sequence is TGCGCCGCAGGGGCCGTCAGCGGGGAGCTGTTTTTT. Protein: CAAGAVSGELFF.

The chain employs TRBV28 and TRBJ1-2; 8 bases are shared with TRBD1. CDR3 size: 14 residues. J lost 4 bases, V lost 6 bases, and 7 bases had no gene match. Germline V CDR1 and CDR2: MDHEN, SYDVKM. The CDR3 nucleotides read TGTGCCAGCAGCTCCAGGGGGCTCCCCTATGGCTACACCTTC. Amino acid sequence: CASSSRGLPYGYTF.

Only a few counts were recorded for this clonotype. This rearrangement joins TRBV6-1 to TRBJ1-1; 11 bases map to TRBD1. The CDR3 covers 18 residues. The trim removed 6 bases at V and 0 bases at J, leaving 12 bases unmatched. Germline lookup yields CDR1 MNHNS and CDR2 SASEGT. CDR3 region: CASRPWTGGKGMNTEAFF. The CDR3 region has the DNA TGTGCCAGCAGACCCTGGACAGGGGGCAAGGGGATGAACACTGAAGCTTTCTTT.

The chain uses TRBV6-5 and TRBJ2-1, with D perhaps being TRBD1 or TRBD2 (6 bases each). This CDR3 contains 16 residues. Trimming took 6 bases from V and 6 from J, leaving 21 bases between them. Per germline, CDR1 MNHEY and CDR2 SVGAGI. The DNA of the CDR3 is TGTGCCAGCAGCCGCTTTGAGGTACAGGGAGGCAATGAGCAGTTCTTC. Its translation: CASSRFEVQGGNEQFF.

CDR3 loop: CASSLRTGANSPLHF. The CDR3 coding sequence is TGTGCCAGCAGTCTCAGGACAGGGGCGAATTCACCCCTCCACTTT. The chain recombines TRBV12-3 or TRBV12-4 with TRBJ1-6, with 9 bases identical to TRBD1. J was trimmed by 7 bases and V by 5 bases; bases with no gene match: 6. This CDR3 spans 15 amino acids.

The chain is built from TRBV27 and TRBJ2-1, with 10 positions matching TRBD2. Germline lookup yields CDR1 MNHEY and CDR2 SMNVEV (reference sequence). The CDR3 totals 15 residues. J gave up 7 bases and V 5 bases, and 8 bases lay outside the gene matches. The CDR3 DNA follows: TGTGCCAGCAGTCCCTCAGCGGGGGGGGCAAATGAGCAGTTCTTC. This codes for CASSPSAGGANEQFF.

The chain has TRBV2 and TRBJ1-1; TRBD1 might be the D (5 bases). The V gene lost 2 bases and the J gene lost 0 bases, with 7 bases spanning the gap. Germline V gene sequence: CDR1 SNHLY, CDR2 FYNNEI. The CDR3 is 14 residues long. CDR3 region: CASSETTVNTEAFF. As DNA, the CDR3 is TGTGCCAGCAGTGAAACGACAGTGAACACTGAAGCTTTCTTT.

This clonotype was seen only a few times. This chain links TRBV15 with TRBJ2-1; D possibly uses TRBD1 or TRBD2 (5 bases each). The CDR3 has 17 amino acids. With 2 bases removed from V and 4 bases from J, the gap between germline ends came to 18 bases. CDR1 and CDR2 (germline): LNHNV, YYDKDF (reference sequence). The CDR3 DNA is TGTGCCACCAGCAGAAAGATCCTTGGAGAGGGGTACAATGAGCAGTTCTTC. Its protein is CATSRKILGEGYNEQFF.

The chain uses TRBV6-2 or TRBV6-3 and TRBJ1-2; D is uncertain. The V gene lost 6 bases and the J gene lost 2 bases, with 7 bases spanning the gap. The length of the CDR3 is 12 residues. In germline, CDR1 is MNHEY, CDR2 SVGEGT. The CDR3 sequence is CASSAVNYGYTF. CDR3 nucleotides: TGTGCCAGCAGCGCGGTGAACTATGGCTACACCTTC.

Only a few counts were recorded for this clonotype. The rearrangement uses TRBV20-1 and TRBJ2-6; D unresolved. V lost 5 bases and J 0 bases, leaving 14 bases between the germline ends. The CDR3 covers 16 residues. Germline CDR1 DFQATT, CDR2 SNEGSKA (reference sequence). The CDR3 region is CSAAIGPSSGANVLTF. The CDR3 DNA reads as TGCAGTGCTGCAATCGGTCCCAGCTCTGGGGCCAACGTCCTGACTTTC.

This clonotype was detected ten times or more. The chain combines TRBV5-1 with TRBJ2-5, with D perhaps TRBD2 (6 bases). This CDR3 is 13 amino acids long. V was clipped by 4 bases and J by 5 bases, with 12 bases between them. Germline V CDR1 and CDR2: SGHRS, YFSETQ. CDR3 sequence: CASSPTSWETQYF. As DNA, the CDR3 is TGCGCCAGCAGCCCCACTAGCTGGGAGACCCAGTACTTC. Full variable domain (remainder filled in from reference TRBV5-1 and TRBJ2-5): KAGVTQTPRYLIKTRGQQVTLSCSPISGHRSVSWYQQTPGQGLQFLFEYFSETQRNKGNFPGRFSGRQFSNSRSEMNVSTLELGDSALYLCASSPTSWETQYFGPGTRLLVL.

This clonotype was observed a handful of times. The chain uses TRBV20-1 and TRBJ1-1; D gene uncertain. The CDR3 sequence is 14 residues long. Germline V gives CDR1 DFQATT, CDR2 SNEGSKA (reference sequence). V lost 1 base to trimming and J lost 1 base, with 10 bases between them. CDR3 sequence: CSARAVSENTEAFF. In DNA form, the CDR3 reads TGCAGTGCTAGAGCCGTCAGCGAGAACACTGAAGCTTTCTTT.

In DNA form, the CDR3 reads TGCAGTGCTAGAATAACTAGCGGGGGGTACAATGAGCAGTTCTTC. Translation gives CSARITSGGYNEQFF. The rearrangement links TRBV20-1 to TRBJ2-1; the match to TRBD2 covers 12 bases. J was trimmed by 4 bases and V by 2 bases; bases with no gene match: 3. The length of the CDR3 is 15 residues. Germline V lookup: CDR1 DFQATT, CDR2 SNEGSKA (reference sequence).

The sample holds a few counts of this clonotype. This chain joins TRBV6-1 and TRBJ1-2; D remains unclear. The CDR3 consists of 15 residues. Germline V gene sequence: CDR1 MNHNS, CDR2 SASEGT. V was trimmed by 6 bases and J by 8 bases, leaving 22 bases between them. The CDR3 nucleotides are TGTGCCAGCAGATACGGCGACGGCTTAAGAGGCGGCTACACCTTC. Its protein is CASRYGDGLRGGYTF.

This sequence joins TRBV3-1 and TRBJ2-1; 8 bases map to TRBD2. This CDR3 comprises 18 residues. Germline V gene data show CDR1 as LGHDT and CDR2 as YNNKEL (reference sequence). V lost 1 base and J lost 0; bases outside the gene matches: 8. This CDR3 is CASSQVWERGISYNEQFF. The CDR3 nucleotides are TGTGCCAGCAGCCAAGTGTGGGAGCGGGGGATCTCCTACAATGAGCAGTTCTTC.

This clonotype has more than one count but fewer than ten. The rearrangement joins TRBV27 to TRBJ2-7; D is unresolved. Trimming left V 2 bases short and J 0 bases short, with 11 bases between. This CDR3 has 15 residues. Germline V lookup: CDR1 MNHEY, CDR2 SMNVEV (reference sequence). In DNA, the CDR3 is TGTGCCAGCAGTTTAATCCCAACCAGCTCCTACGAGCAGTACTTC. Its translation is CASSLIPTSSYEQYF.

This clonotype was recorded once. The gene calls are TRBV7-2 and TRBJ1-2, with TRBD1 matching over 7 bases. The J segment lost 8 bases and the V segment lost 5 bases, leaving 17 bases of the junction unmatched. The CDR3 covers 16 residues. Germline V gene sequence: CDR1 SGHTA, CDR2 FQGNSA. The CDR3 DNA sequence: TGTGCCAGCAGCCTGAACTTACAGGGGTCGCTGCGGGGCTACACCTTC. This encodes CASSLNLQGSLRGYTF.